A single sample is the source of the 6 T cell receptor beta chains below, sequenced in a study of CD8 T cells in ankylosing spondylitis. These receptors have no identified antigens. TCRdb ran MiXCR on the 5' RACE reads and lists one entry per CDR3 protein. The table has some 840,000 distinct CDR3 sequences, about an eighth seen once. Study-level results: Among TCR beta sequences, a motif of under ten highly homologous variants appeared characteristic of ankylosing spondylitis blood.

The sample taken for sequencing was blood, either unsorted or a sorted T cell fraction (not recorded which). The receptors originated from a male donor with ankylosing spondylitis.

This clonotype came up many times. J is TRBJ2-7 and V is TRBV7-2; TRBD2 matches 8 bases. This CDR3 region has 15 residues. CDR1 is SGHTA and CDR2 is FQGNSA in the germline V gene. V was clipped by 1 base and J by 2 bases; unmatched bases: 4. The CDR3 region is CASSLGGGGPYEQYF. DNA for the CDR3: TGTGCCAGCAGCTTAGGAGGCGGGGGGCCCTACGAGCAGTACTTC.

This clonotype has only a few counts. This chain connects TRBV20-1 to TRBJ2-1; possible D gene TRBD2, 6 bases. This CDR3 is built from 17 residues. The germline V gene encodes CDR1 DFQATT and CDR2 SNEGSKA (reference sequence). V dropped 3 bases and J dropped 0 bases, with 18 bases sitting between them. The CDR3 nucleotides read TGCAGTGCTAGTTTTCTCATTCGGGGGAGCTCCTACAATGAGCAGTTCTTC. Protein: CSASFLIRGSSYNEQFF.

This clonotype was detected ten times or more. The V and J genes are TRBV29-1 and TRBJ2-2; no clear D gene. Trimming took off 3 bases at V and 0 bases at J, with 5 bases between the two ends. This CDR3 is built from 13 residues. CDR1 and CDR2 from the germline V gene are SQVTM and ANQGSEA. DNA for the CDR3: TGCAGCGTTGACAAAACGAACACCGGGGAGCTGTTTTTT. As protein: CSVDKTNTGELFF.

The chain employs TRBV4-1 and TRBJ1-6, with a weak D call TRBD1 (5 bases). Germline V gene lookup returns CDR1 MGHRA and CDR2 YSYEKL. CDR3 size: 18 residues. The germline V and J ends were trimmed by 3 bases and 9 bases, with 24 bases remaining between them. The CDR3 coding sequence is TGCGCCAGCAGCCAGCACGGCGGCCAGGGTGGGCATCGTTCACCCCTCCACTTT. Translation gives CASSQHGGQGGHRSPLHF.

For this clonotype: Mismatch with germline at one junction end may stem from a read error. The chain recombines TRBV12-3 or TRBV12-4 with TRBJ2-1; possible D gene TRBD2, 6 bases. The CDR3 covers 14 residues. CDR3 in DNA: TGTGCCAGCAGTTTTTTGACTAGTTACAATAAGCAGTTCTTC. Its translation is CASSFLTSYNKQFF.

J is TRBJ1-1 and V is TRBV4-3; D might be TRBD1 (6 bases). V gave up 1 base and J gave up 4 bases, with 13 bases separating them. CDR1 and CDR2 from the germline V gene are LGHNA and YSLEER. The CDR3 consists of 15 residues. The DNA for the CDR3 is TGCGCCAGCAGCCAAGGAAACAGGGTAGCCACTGAAGCTTTCTTT. Amino acid sequence: CASSQGNRVATEAFF.